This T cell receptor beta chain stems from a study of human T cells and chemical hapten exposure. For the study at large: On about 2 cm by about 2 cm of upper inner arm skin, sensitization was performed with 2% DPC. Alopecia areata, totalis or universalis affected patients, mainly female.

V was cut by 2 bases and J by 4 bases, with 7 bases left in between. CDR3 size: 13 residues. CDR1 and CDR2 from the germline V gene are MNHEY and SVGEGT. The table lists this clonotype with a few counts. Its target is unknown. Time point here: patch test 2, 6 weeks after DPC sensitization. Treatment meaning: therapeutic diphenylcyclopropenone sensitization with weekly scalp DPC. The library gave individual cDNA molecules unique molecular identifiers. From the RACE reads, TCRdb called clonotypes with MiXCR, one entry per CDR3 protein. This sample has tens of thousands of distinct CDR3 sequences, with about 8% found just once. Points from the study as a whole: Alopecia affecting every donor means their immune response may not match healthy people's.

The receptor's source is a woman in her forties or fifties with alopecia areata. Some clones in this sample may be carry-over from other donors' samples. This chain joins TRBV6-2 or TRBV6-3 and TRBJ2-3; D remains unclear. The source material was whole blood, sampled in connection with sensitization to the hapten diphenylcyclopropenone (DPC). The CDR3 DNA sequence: TGTGCCAGCAGTTACCGTCGGTCAGATACGCAGTATTTT. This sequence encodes CASSYRRSDTQYF.